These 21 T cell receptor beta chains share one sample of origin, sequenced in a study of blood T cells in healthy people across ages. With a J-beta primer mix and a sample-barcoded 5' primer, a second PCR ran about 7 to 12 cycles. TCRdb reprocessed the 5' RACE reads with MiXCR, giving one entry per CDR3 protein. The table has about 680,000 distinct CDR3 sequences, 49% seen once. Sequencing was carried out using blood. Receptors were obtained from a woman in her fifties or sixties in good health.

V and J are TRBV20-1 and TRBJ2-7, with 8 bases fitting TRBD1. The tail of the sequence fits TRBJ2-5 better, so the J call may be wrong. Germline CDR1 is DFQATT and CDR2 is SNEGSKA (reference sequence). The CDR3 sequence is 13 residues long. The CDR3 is CSASRTGRETQYF. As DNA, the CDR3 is TGCAGTGCTAGCAGGACAGGGCGGGAGACCCAGTACTTC.

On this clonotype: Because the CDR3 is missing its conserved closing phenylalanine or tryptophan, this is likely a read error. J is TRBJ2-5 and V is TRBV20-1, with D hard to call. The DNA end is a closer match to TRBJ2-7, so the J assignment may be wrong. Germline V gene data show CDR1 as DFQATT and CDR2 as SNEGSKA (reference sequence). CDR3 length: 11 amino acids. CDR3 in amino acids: CSAKHGYEQYS. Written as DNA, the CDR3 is TGCAGTGCGAAACATGGTTACGAGCAGTACTCC.

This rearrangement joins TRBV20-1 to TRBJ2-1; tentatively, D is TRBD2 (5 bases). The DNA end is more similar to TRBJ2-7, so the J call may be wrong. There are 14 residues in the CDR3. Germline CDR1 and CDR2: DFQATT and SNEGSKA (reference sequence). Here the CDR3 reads CSARDIEGYNEQYF. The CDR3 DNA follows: TGCAGTGCTAGAGATATCGAGGGCTACAATGAGCAGTACTTC.

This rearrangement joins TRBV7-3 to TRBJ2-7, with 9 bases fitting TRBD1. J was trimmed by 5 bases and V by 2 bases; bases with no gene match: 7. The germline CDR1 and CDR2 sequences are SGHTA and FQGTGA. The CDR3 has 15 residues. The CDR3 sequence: CASSLEMDRGNEQYF. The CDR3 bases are TGTGCCAGCAGCTTAGAAATGGACAGGGGTAACGAGCAGTACTTC.

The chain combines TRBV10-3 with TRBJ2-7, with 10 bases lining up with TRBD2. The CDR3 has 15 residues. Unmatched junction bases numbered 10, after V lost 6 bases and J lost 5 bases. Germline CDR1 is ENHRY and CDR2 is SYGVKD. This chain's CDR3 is CAIRGSSGSFDEQYF. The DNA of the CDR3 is TGTGCCATCAGGGGCTCTAGCGGGAGTTTCGACGAGCAGTACTTC.

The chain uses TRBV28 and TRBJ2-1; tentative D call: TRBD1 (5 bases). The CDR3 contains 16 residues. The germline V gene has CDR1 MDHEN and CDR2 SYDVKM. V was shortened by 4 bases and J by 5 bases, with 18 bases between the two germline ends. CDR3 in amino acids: CASSSQADHPDNEQFF. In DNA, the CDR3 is TGTGCCAGCAGTTCACAGGCCGACCATCCTGACAATGAGCAGTTCTTC. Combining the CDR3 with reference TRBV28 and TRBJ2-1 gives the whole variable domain DVKVTQSSRYLVKRTGEKVFLECVQDMDHENMFWYRQDPGLGLRLIYFSYDVKMKEKGDIPEGYSVSREKKERFSLILESASTNQTSMYLCASSSQADHPDNEQFFGPGTRLTVL.

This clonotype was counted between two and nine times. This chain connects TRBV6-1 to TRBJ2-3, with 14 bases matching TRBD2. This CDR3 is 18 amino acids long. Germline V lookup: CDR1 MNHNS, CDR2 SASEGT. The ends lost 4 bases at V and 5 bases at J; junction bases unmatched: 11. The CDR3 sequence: CASSVGTSGRGGKDTQYF. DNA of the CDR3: TGTGCCAGCAGTGTCGGGACTAGCGGGAGAGGAGGAAAAGATACGCAGTATTTT.

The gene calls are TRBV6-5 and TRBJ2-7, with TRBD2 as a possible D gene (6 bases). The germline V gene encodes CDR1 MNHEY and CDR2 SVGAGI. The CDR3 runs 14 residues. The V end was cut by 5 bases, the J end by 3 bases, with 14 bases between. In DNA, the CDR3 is TGTGCCAGCAGTACGGGGGTGCCTCTCTACGAGCAGTACTTC. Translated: CASSTGVPLYEQYF.

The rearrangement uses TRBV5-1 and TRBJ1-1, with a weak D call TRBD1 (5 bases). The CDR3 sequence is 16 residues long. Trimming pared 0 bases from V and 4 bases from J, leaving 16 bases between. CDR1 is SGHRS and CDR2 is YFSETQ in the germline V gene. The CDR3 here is CASSLAVQRGTTEAFF. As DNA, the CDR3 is TGCGCCAGCAGCTTGGCGGTACAGCGAGGGACCACTGAAGCTTTCTTT.

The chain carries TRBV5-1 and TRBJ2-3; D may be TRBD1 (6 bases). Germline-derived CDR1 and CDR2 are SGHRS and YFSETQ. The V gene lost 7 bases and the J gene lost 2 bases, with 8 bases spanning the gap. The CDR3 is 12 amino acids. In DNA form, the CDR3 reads TGCGCCAGCGGGACAAACACAGATACGCAGTATTTT. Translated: CASGTNTDTQYF.

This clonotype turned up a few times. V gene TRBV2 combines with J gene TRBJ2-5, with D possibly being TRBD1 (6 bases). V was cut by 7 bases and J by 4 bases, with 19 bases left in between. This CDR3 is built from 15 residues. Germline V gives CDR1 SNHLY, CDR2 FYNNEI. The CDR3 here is CASTKGHRRAETQYF. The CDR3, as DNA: TGTGCCAGCACCAAGGGACATCGAAGGGCAGAGACCCAGTACTTC. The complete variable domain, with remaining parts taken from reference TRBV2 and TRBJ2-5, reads EPEVTQTPSHQVTQMGQEVILRCVPISNHLYFYWYRQILGQKVEFLVSFYNNEISEKSEIFDDQFSVERPDGSNFTLKIRSTKLEDSAMYFCASTKGHRRAETQYFGPGTRLLVL.

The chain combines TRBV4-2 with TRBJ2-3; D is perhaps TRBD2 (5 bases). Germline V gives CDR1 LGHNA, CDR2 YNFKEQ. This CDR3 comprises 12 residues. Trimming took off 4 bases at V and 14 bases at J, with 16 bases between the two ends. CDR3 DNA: TGTGCCAGCAGCCCTAGAAGGCAGCGGCTGTATTTT. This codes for CASSPRRQRLYF.

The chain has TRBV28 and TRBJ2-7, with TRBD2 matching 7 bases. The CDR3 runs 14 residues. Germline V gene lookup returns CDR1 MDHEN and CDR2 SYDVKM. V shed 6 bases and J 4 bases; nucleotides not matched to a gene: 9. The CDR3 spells CASRMASGTYEQYF. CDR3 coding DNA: TGTGCCAGCAGAATGGCTAGCGGAACTTACGAGCAGTACTTC. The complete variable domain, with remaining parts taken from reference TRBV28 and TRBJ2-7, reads DVKVTQSSRYLVKRTGEKVFLECVQDMDHENMFWYRQDPGLGLRLIYFSYDVKMKEKGDIPEGYSVSREKKERFSLILESASTNQTSMYLCASRMASGTYEQYFGPGTRLTVT.

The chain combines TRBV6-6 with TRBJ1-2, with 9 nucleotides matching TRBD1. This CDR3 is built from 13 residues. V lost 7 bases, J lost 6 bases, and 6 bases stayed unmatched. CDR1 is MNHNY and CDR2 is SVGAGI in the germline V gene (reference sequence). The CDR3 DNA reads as TGTGCCAGCATTAGGGACAGGGTTAATGGCTACACCTTC. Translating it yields CASIRDRVNGYTF.

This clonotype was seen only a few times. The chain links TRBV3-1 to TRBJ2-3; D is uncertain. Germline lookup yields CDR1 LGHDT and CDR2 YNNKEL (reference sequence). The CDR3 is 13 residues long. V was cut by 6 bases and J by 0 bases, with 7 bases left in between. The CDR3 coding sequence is TGTGCCAGCAGGACCTACAGCACAGATACGCAGTATTTT. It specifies CASRTYSTDTQYF.

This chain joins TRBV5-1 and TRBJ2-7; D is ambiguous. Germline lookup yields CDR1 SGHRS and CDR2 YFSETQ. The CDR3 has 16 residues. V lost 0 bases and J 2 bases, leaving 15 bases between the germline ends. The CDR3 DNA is TGCGCCAGCAGCTTGGGCCCCGGTGAAGAAGCCTACGAGCAGTACTTC. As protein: CASSLGPGEEAYEQYF.

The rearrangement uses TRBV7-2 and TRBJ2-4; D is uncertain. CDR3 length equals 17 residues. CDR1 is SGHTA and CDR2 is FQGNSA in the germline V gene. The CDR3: CPNSLAGFPRAKNIQYF. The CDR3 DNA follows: TGTCCCAACAGCTTAGCAGGTTTTCCTCGGGCCAAAAACATTCAGTACTTC.

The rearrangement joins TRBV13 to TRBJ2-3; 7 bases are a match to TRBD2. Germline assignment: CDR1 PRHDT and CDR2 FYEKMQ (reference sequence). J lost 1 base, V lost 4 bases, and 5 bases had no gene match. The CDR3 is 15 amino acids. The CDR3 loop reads CASSSGGGGTDTQYF. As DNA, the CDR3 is TGTGCCAGCAGCTCTGGCGGGGGAGGCACAGATACGCAGTATTTT.

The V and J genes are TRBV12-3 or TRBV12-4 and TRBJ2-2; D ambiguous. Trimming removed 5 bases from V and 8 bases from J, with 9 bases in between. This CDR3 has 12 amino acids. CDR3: CASSGTTGELFF. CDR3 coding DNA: TGTGCCAGCAGTGGCACAACAGGGGAGCTGTTTTTT.

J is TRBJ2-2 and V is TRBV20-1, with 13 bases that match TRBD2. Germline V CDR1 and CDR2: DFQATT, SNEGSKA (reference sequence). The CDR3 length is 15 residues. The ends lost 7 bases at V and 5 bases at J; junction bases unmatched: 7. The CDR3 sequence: CSVPSTSGRTGELFF. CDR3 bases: TGCAGTGTACCATCGACTAGCGGGAGGACCGGGGAGCTGTTTTTT.

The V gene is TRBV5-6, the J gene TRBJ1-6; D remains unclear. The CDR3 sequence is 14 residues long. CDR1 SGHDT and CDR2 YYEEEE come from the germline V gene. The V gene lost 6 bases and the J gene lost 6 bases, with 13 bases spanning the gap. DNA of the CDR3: TGTGCCAGCAACTACCGGCACTCTAATTCACCCCTCCACTTT. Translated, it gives CASNYRHSNSPLHF. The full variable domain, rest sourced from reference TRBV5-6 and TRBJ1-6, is DAGVTQSPTHLIKTRGQQVTLRCSPKSGHDTVSWYQQALGQGPQFIFQYYEEEERQRGNFPDRFSGHQFPNYSSELNVNALLLGDSALYLCASNYRHSNSPLHFGNGTRLTVT.